The 5 T cell receptor beta chains listed next were all sequenced from one sample in a study of CD8+ T cells in alopecia areata. Reverse transcribed after extraction, RNA yielded cDNA as the sequencing template. The repertoire was sequenced with immunoSEQ multiplex PCR; TCRdb's copy has only in-frame clones and lacks some. The repertoire holds hundreds of thousands of clones, with 57% as singletons. The sequencing here drew on CD4+ T cells sorted from blood, taken at week 0. The receptors come from a human donor with alopecia areata.

There are a few counts of this clone. The chain couples TRBV2 to TRBJ1-2; tentative D call: TRBD1 (6 bases). V lost 6 bases to trimming and J lost 3 bases, with 17 bases between them. The germline V gene has CDR1 SNHLY and CDR2 FYNNEI. This CDR3 region has 15 residues. CDR3 nucleotides: TGTGCCAGCAGCGCTCGGGGGGCGCGAGACTATGGCTACACCTTC. This gives the protein CASSARGARDYGYTF.

The V and J genes are TRBV19 and TRBJ1-1; 8 bases match TRBD1. Germline V gene data show CDR1 as LNHDA and CDR2 as SQIVND (reference sequence). The CDR3 covers 12 residues. Losses at the gene ends were 10 bases for V and 6 bases for J; bases not matched to a gene: 7. For the CDR3, the DNA is TGTGCCACCCGCCCAGGGGGCTCTGAAGCTTTCTTT. Translating gives CATRPGGSEAFF.

The chain carries TRBV5-1 and TRBJ1-5; D ambiguous. Germline V gene sequence: CDR1 SGHRS, CDR2 YFSETQ. The V end lost 4 bases, the J end lost 10 bases, and 6 bases lay between the germline ends. The CDR3 length is 10 residues. The CDR3 DNA follows: TGCGCCAGCAGCCCCCCACCCCAGCATTTT. Residues: CASSPPPQHF. Full variable domain (outside the CDR3, taken from reference TRBV5-1 and TRBJ1-5): KAGVTQTPRYLIKTRGQQVTLSCSPISGHRSVSWYQQTPGQGLQFLFEYFSETQRNKGNFPGRFSGRQFSNSRSEMNVSTLELGDSALYLCASSPPPQHFGDGTRLSIL.

The chain uses TRBV4-2 and TRBJ2-2; 10 nucleotides match TRBD2. V lost 5 bases to trimming and J lost 4 bases; unmatched junction nucleotides: 4. This CDR3 has 15 residues. Germline CDR1 reads LGHNA; CDR2 reads YNFKEQ. The CDR3 coding sequence is TGTGCCAGCAGCGGGACTAGCGTTTCCACCGGGGAGCTGTTTTTT. Amino acid sequence: CASSGTSVSTGELFF.

In the case of this clone: Only one base separates this from a far larger clonotype, so it likely reflects a read error. The V call is TRBV27, the J call TRBJ1-2; 8 bases align to TRBD1. CDR1 and CDR2 from the germline V gene are MNHEY and SMNVEV (reference sequence). There are 14 residues in the CDR3. V trimming: 2 bases; J trimming: 8 bases; junction bases outside the gene matches: 7. Written as DNA, the CDR3 is TGTGCCAGCAGTTTAGACAGGGGAGCGGGGGGCTACACCTTC. It specifies CASSLDRGAGGYTF.